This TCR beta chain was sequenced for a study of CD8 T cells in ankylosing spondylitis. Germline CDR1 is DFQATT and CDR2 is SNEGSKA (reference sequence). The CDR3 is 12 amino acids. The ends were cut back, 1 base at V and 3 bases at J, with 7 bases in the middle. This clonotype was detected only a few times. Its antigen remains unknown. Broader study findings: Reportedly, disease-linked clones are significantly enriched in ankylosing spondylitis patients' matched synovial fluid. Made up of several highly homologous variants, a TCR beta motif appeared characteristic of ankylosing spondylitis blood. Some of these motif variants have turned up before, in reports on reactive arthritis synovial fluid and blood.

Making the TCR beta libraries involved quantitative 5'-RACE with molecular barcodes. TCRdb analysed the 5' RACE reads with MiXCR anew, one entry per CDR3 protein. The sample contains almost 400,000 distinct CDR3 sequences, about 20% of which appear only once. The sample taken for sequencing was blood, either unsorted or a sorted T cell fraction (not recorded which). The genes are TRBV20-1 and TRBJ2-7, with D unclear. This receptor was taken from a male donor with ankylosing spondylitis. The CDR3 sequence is CSARGGVYEQYF. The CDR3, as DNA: TGCAGTGCTAGAGGTGGGGTCTACGAGCAGTACTTC.